One sample yielded the 32 T cell receptor beta chains listed below, sequenced in a study of blood T cell repertoires in COVID-19. The data were produced by immunoSEQ multiplex PCR, yet TCRdb's version contains in-frame clones alone and is incomplete. The sample holds roughly 200,000 clones, about 86% seen once. The sequenced sample consisted of PBMCs or T cells enriched from blood (not recorded which). These receptor sequences come from a woman aged 40 to 50 in a cohort exposed to, infected with or recovered from COVID-19 (not recorded which).

The chain employs TRBV6-5 and TRBJ1-2; 8 bases align to TRBD1. Germline V lookup: CDR1 MNHEY, CDR2 SVGAGI. Trimming cost V 3 bases and J 7 bases; bases outside gene matches: 10. This CDR3 is built from 15 residues. The CDR3 DNA reads TGTGCCAGCAGTTATACGACAGGGGACGTTCGTGGCTACACCTTC. Amino acid sequence: CASSYTTGDVRGYTF.

The chain joins TRBV2 to TRBJ2-7; 9 bases agree with TRBD1. The CDR3 extends over 14 amino acids. Germline V gene sequence: CDR1 SNHLY, CDR2 FYNNEI. Germline trimming cut 6 bases from V and 7 bases from J; bases unmatched to any gene: 10. DNA of the CDR3: TGTGCCAGCAGAGACAACAGGGGGCCGAGGGAGCAGTACTTC. Encoded protein: CASRDNRGPREQYF.

The CDR3 protein is CASTYSGYSNQPQHF. The DNA of the CDR3 is TGTGCCAGTACCTATAGCGGATATAGCAATCAGCCCCAGCATTTT. The V and J genes are TRBV19 and TRBJ1-5; D is uncertain. Germline CDR1 LNHDA, CDR2 SQIVND (reference sequence). This CDR3 is built from 15 residues. Trimming removed 7 bases at V and 0 bases at J, with 13 bases between.

The chain has TRBV3-1 (or the pseudogene TRBV3-2) and TRBJ2-5; TRBD1 matches at 7 bases. With V trimmed by 0 bases and J by 5 bases, 3 bases remained unmatched. Germline CDR1 and CDR2: LGHDT and YNNKEL (reference sequence). The CDR3 covers 14 residues. DNA for the CDR3: TGTGCCAGCAGCCAAGAAAGGGGGCGGGAGACCCAGTACTTC. Translated, it gives CASSQERGRETQYF.

V gene TRBV27 combines with J gene TRBJ2-7; a weak D match, TRBD1 (6 bases). V was pared by 2 bases and J by 3 bases, with 17 bases between. Germline CDR1 MNHEY, CDR2 SMNVEV (reference sequence). This CDR3 spans 16 amino acids. This chain's CDR3 is CASSLVPRGAGYEQYF. CDR3 bases: TGTGCCAGCAGTTTAGTCCCCAGGGGTGCGGGCTACGAGCAGTACTTC.

The V call is TRBV12-5, the J call TRBJ1-1, with D unclear. The V and J ends lost 6 bases and 1 base respectively, with 9 bases between them. CDR3 length: 13 residues. CDR1 and CDR2 (germline): LGHNT, FRNRAP. The CDR3 DNA is TGTGCTAGTGGCGATGGGCGGAACACTGAAGCTTTCTTT. This codes for CASGDGRNTEAFF. The entire variable domain, with the rest obtained from reference TRBV12-5 and TRBJ1-1, is as follows: DARVTQTPRHKVTEMGQEVTMRCQPILGHNTVFWYRQTMMQGLELLAYFRNRAPLDDSGMPKDRFSAEMPDATLATLKIQPSEPRDSAVYFCASGDGRNTEAFFGQGTRLTVV.

The CDR3 reads CASTFEDRDGTEAFF. DNA of the CDR3: TGTGCCAGCACCTTTGAGGACAGGGATGGGACTGAAGCTTTCTTT. This chain connects TRBV7-9 to TRBJ1-1, with TRBD1 identical over 8 bases. Germline V gives CDR1 SEHNR, CDR2 FQNEAQ (reference sequence). After removal of 7 bases from V and 5 bases from J, the junction contained 12 bases not matched to a gene. The CDR3 sequence is 15 residues long.

This rearrangement joins TRBV3-1 (or the pseudogene TRBV3-2) to TRBJ2-3; 10 bases are shared with TRBD2. V gave up 1 base and J gave up 1 base; unmatched junction bases: 2. The CDR3 is 16 amino acids. The germline V gene encodes CDR1 LGHDT and CDR2 YNNKEL (reference sequence). As DNA, the CDR3 is TGTGCCAGCAGCCAAGGACTAGCGGGCGGCACAGATACGCAGTATTTT. It specifies CASSQGLAGGTDTQYF.

V is TRBV4-3 and J is TRBJ1-1; 7 bases line up with TRBD1. Germline trimming cut 0 bases from V and 5 bases from J; bases unmatched to any gene: 9. This CDR3 comprises 16 residues. Germline V CDR1 and CDR2: LGHNA, YSLEER. Written as DNA, the CDR3 is TGCGCCAGCAGCCAAGATGGTTCGACAGGGAATACTGAAGCTTTCTTT. Amino acid sequence: CASSQDGSTGNTEAFF.

The genes are TRBV1 and TRBJ2-3; the DNA was not compared with TRBD2, the D call given in the table. TRBV1 is a recognized pseudogene. The CDR3 has 16 amino acids. The chain's CDR3 is CTSSQDPWRGADTQYF. DNA for the CDR3: TGCACCAGCAGCCAAGATCCCTGGCGGGGCGCAGATACGCAGTATTTT.

This chain joins TRBV18 and TRBJ1-1, with TRBD1 identical over 7 bases. The CDR3 spans 13 residues. Germline trimming cut 1 base from V and 8 bases from J; bases unmatched to any gene: 4. The germline V gene has CDR1 KGHSH and CDR2 LQKENI. The CDR3 nucleotides read TGTGCCAGCTCACCACTCTCGGACAGGGAAGCTTTCTTT. It encodes CASSPLSDREAFF.

This clone was seen once. The chain joins TRBV5-1 to TRBJ1-2; TRBD1 is a possible D gene (6 bases). This CDR3 has 13 amino acids. Germline lookup yields CDR1 SGHRS and CDR2 YFSETQ. Trimming removed 4 bases at V and 4 bases at J, with 11 bases between. CDR3 nucleotides: TGCGCCAGCAGCCAGGGGTTCCTCTATGGCTACACCTTC. This encodes CASSQGFLYGYTF.

The V gene is TRBV13, the J gene TRBJ1-2, with D unclear. The germline CDR1 and CDR2 sequences are PRHDT and FYEKMQ (reference sequence). This CDR3 is 14 amino acids long. Trimming stripped 0 bases from V and 3 bases from J, with 8 bases between. CDR3 loop: CASSLGRGDYGYTF. As DNA, the CDR3 is TGTGCCAGCAGCTTAGGGCGGGGAGACTATGGCTACACCTTC. Looking up the rest from reference TRBV13 and TRBJ1-2 gives the full variable domain: AAGVIQSPRHLIKEKRETATLKCYPIPRHDTVYWYQQGPGQDPQFLISFYEKMQSDKGSIPDRFSAQQFSDYHSELNMSSLELGDSALYFCASSLGRGDYGYTFGSGTRLTVV.

This clone was counted a few times. The chain links TRBV27 to TRBJ1-1; perhaps TRBD1 as D (5 bases). The V end lost 5 bases, the J end lost 4 bases, and 14 bases lay between the germline ends. The CDR3 is made up of 14 amino acids. CDR1 and CDR2 from the germline V gene are MNHEY and SMNVEV (reference sequence). CDR3 DNA sequence: TGTGCCAGCAGTAGTTCGGGGGTGACCACTGAAGCTTTCTTT. This encodes CASSSSGVTTEAFF.

The V and J genes are TRBV6-2 or TRBV6-3 and TRBJ1-2; TRBD1 matches at 7 bases. Looked up from germline, CDR1 is MNHEY and CDR2 is SVGEGT. The length of the CDR3 is 14 residues. V gave up 6 bases and J gave up 4 bases; unmatched junction bases: 8. CDR3 in DNA: TGTGCCAGCAGCGGGGACAGCCTCTCCTATGGCTACACCTTC. Translated, it gives CASSGDSLSYGYTF.

CDR3 in amino acids: CATSAGLGSGNTIYF. DNA of the CDR3: TGTGCCACCAGCGCCGGGTTGGGCTCTGGAAACACCATATATTTT. This sequence joins TRBV15 and TRBJ1-3; no definite D call. V lost 5 bases and J lost 0, with 11 bases in between. The length of the CDR3 is 15 residues. CDR1 is LNHNV and CDR2 is YYDKDF in the germline V gene (reference sequence).

For the CDR3, the DNA is TGTGCCTGGACCAACGCAACAGGGGGCTATGGCTACACCTTC. Translating it yields CAWTNATGGYGYTF. The chain uses TRBV30 and TRBJ1-2; 8 bases fit TRBD1. The germline V gene has CDR1 GTSNPN and CDR2 SVGIG (reference sequence). The CDR3 sequence is 14 residues long. J lost 4 bases, V lost 4 bases, and 8 bases had no gene match.

The chain links TRBV5-1 to TRBJ1-1; TRBD1 is a possible D gene (6 bases). The V gene's germline CDR1 is SGHRS and CDR2 YFSETQ. The CDR3 has 14 amino acids. V was pared by 4 bases and J by 4 bases, with 14 bases between. CDR3: CASSTRTAGTEAFF. CDR3 in DNA: TGCGCCAGCAGCACCCGGACAGCAGGCACTGAAGCTTTCTTT.

The chain recombines TRBV5-4 with TRBJ2-5; 9 bases map to TRBD2. This CDR3 region has 14 residues. CDR1 is SGHNT and CDR2 is YYREEE in the germline V gene (reference sequence). After removal of 0 bases from V and 5 bases from J, the junction contained 2 bases not matched to a gene. The CDR3 DNA follows: TGTGCCAGCAGCTTGGGGACTAGCGAGGAGACCCAGTACTTC. It specifies CASSLGTSEETQYF. The full variable domain, in which reference TRBV5-4 and TRBJ2-5 provide the parts outside the CDR3, is ETGVTQSPTHLIKTRGQQVTLRCSSQSGHNTVSWYQQALGQGPQFIFQYYREEENGRGNFPPRFSGLQFPNYSSELNVNALELDDSALYLCASSLGTSEETQYFGPGTRLLVL.

The V and J genes are TRBV4-1 and TRBJ1-2, with 10 bases matching TRBD1. The germline V gene encodes CDR1 MGHRA and CDR2 YSYEKL. V lost 1 base to trimming and J lost 4 bases; unmatched junction nucleotides: 0. The CDR3 covers 14 residues. The CDR3 nucleotides are TGCGCCAGCAGCCAAGGACAGGGGGCCTATGGCTACACCTTC. This encodes CASSQGQGAYGYTF.

This chain joins TRBV11-2 and TRBJ1-2; 9 bases agree with TRBD1. Germline lookup yields CDR1 SGHAT and CDR2 FQNNGV. The CDR3 sequence is 16 residues long. V was pared by 4 bases and J by 7 bases, with 13 bases of the junction left unmatched. This CDR3 is CASSSTPGTGMRGYTF. Written as DNA, the CDR3 is TGTGCCAGCAGCTCAACACCCGGGACAGGGATGCGTGGCTACACCTTC. Supplemented by reference TRBV11-2 and TRBJ1-2, the full variable domain reads EAGVAQSPRYKIIEKRQSVAFWCNPISGHATLYWYQQILGQGPKLLIQFQNNGVVDDSQLPKDRFSAERLKGVDSTLKIQPAKLEDSAVYLCASSSTPGTGMRGYTFGSGTRLTVV.

V gene TRBV27 combines with J gene TRBJ1-1, with D possibly matching TRBD1 (6 bases). CDR3 size: 14 residues. Germline CDR1 is MNHEY and CDR2 is SMNVEV (reference sequence). V was cut by 2 bases and J by 4 bases, with 11 bases left in between. This CDR3 is CASSLKGVRTEAFF. The CDR3 nucleotides read TGTGCCAGCAGTTTAAAGGGGGTGCGCACTGAAGCTTTCTTT.

The chain employs TRBV25-1 and TRBJ2-1; 10 positions match TRBD1. V was clipped by 1 base and J by 5 bases; unmatched bases: 8. There are 17 residues in the CDR3. Germline-derived CDR1 and CDR2 are MGHDK and SYGVNS. The CDR3 reads CASSELADRGAHNEQFF. CDR3 sequence (DNA): TGTGCCAGCAGTGAATTGGCGGACAGGGGGGCCCACAATGAGCAGTTCTTC.

The chain links TRBV5-8 to TRBJ1-3; 8 bases are shared with TRBD1. Looked up from germline, CDR1 is SGHTS and CDR2 is YDEGEE. The CDR3 is 15 residues long. With V trimmed by 6 bases and J by 5 bases, 10 bases remained unmatched. CDR3 coding DNA: TGTGCCAGCACCATACCCCGGGACAGGAGAAACACCATATATTTT. Translation gives CASTIPRDRRNTIYF. Using reference TRBV5-8 and TRBJ1-3 for the parts outside the CDR3, the full variable domain is EAGVTQSPTHLIKTRGQQATLRCSPISGHTSVYWYQQALGLGLQFLLWYDEGEERNRGNFPPRFSGRQFPNYSSELNVNALELEDSALYLCASTIPRDRRNTIYFGEGSWLTVV.

The chain is built from TRBV5-1 and TRBJ2-7, with D possibly TRBD1 on 5 matching bases. Trimming cost V 3 bases and J 2 bases, with 15 bases left between them. CDR1 is SGHRS, CDR2 YFSETQ, per germline. This CDR3 spans 15 amino acids. The CDR3 loop is CASSSSVRATYEQYF. In DNA, the CDR3 is TGCGCCAGCAGCTCCTCGGTCAGGGCCACCTACGAGCAGTACTTC.

The rearrangement joins TRBV18 to TRBJ1-1; D perhaps matches TRBD1 (6 bases). This CDR3 is built from 14 residues. CDR1 and CDR2 (germline): KGHSH, LQKENI. V was clipped by 4 bases and J by 0 bases, with 9 bases between them. CDR3 amino acids: CASSQQGVNTEAFF. The CDR3 DNA follows: TGTGCCAGCTCACAACAGGGTGTGAACACTGAAGCTTTCTTT.

The chain couples TRBV12-3 or TRBV12-4 to TRBJ2-7; D may be TRBD2 (6 bases). The CDR3 extends over 12 amino acids. V lost 5 bases, J lost 6 bases, and 11 bases lay in between. CDR3 amino acids: CASSPGGAEQYF. DNA of the CDR3: TGTGCCAGCAGTCCTGGAGGGGCCGAGCAGTACTTC.

V usage is TRBV7-6 and J usage is TRBJ1-5; D call uncertain. Germline-derived CDR1 and CDR2 are SGHVS and FNYEAQ. The CDR3 is 16 residues long. Between the trimmed V and J ends, which lost 1 base and 1 base, there was a span of 11 bases. This CDR3 reads CASSLGTGGSNQPQHF. The CDR3 DNA reads as TGTGCCAGCAGCTTAGGTACTGGAGGGAGCAATCAGCCCCAGCATTTT. Complete variable domain (other parts from reference TRBV7-6 and TRBJ1-5): GAGVSQSPRYKVTKRGQDVALRCDPISGHVSLYWYRQALGQGPEFLTYFNYEAQQDKSGLPNDRFSAERPEGSISTLTIQRTEQRDSAMYRCASSLGTGGSNQPQHFGDGTRLSIL.

This clone was seen a handful of times. The gene calls are TRBV5-1 and TRBJ2-5; TRBD1 matches at 12 bases. The junction had 2 bases not matched to a gene; V was cut back by 6 bases and J by 2 bases. The CDR3 extends over 14 amino acids. Germline values: CDR1 SGHRS, CDR2 YFSETQ. The CDR3 coding sequence is TGCGCCAGCAAGGGACAGGGGGCTCAAGAGACCCAGTACTTC. Protein sequence: CASKGQGAQETQYF.

The chain carries TRBV13 and TRBJ2-7; TRBD1 agrees at 8 bases. V lost 4 bases and J lost 2; bases outside the gene matches: 7. Germline CDR1 reads PRHDT; CDR2 reads FYEKMQ (reference sequence). The CDR3 loop spans 15 amino acids. As DNA, the CDR3 is TGTGCCAGCAGCTCTCAGGACAGGGTCCCCTACGAGCAGTACTTC. Its protein product is CASSSQDRVPYEQYF.

This rearrangement joins TRBV5-4 to TRBJ1-3; D is possibly TRBD1 (5 bases). CDR1 and CDR2 from the germline V gene are SGHNT and YYREEE (reference sequence). With 3 bases removed from V and 4 bases from J, the gap between germline ends came to 11 bases. The length of the CDR3 is 14 residues. The CDR3 DNA reads as TGTGCCAGCAGCTGGCGGGGCGGAGGAAACACCATATATTTT. Translating it yields CASSWRGGGNTIYF.

This chain links TRBV3-1 (or the pseudogene TRBV3-2) with TRBJ1-2; D perhaps matches TRBD1 (5 bases). CDR1 and CDR2 from the germline V gene are LGHDT and YNNKEL (reference sequence). The V end was cut by 4 bases, the J end by 4 bases, with 13 bases between. There are 14 residues in the CDR3. DNA for the CDR3: TGTGCCAGCAGCCCCCAGACAGTTCGCTATGGCTACACCTTC. Amino acid sequence: CASSPQTVRYGYTF.